Here is one TCR beta chain with its context. The antigen is not known. The data originate from a study of CXCR3-negative and CXCR3-positive naive CD8 T cells. Overall study results and limits: Each naive subset displayed comparably high diversity, whereas memory CD8+ cells displayed much lower diversity. Naive cells positive for CXCR3 carried more hydrophobic TRB CDR3s than CXCR3-negative ones. Naive subsets showed comparable surface CD5, and TCR interaction strength was also inferred from TRB CDR3 physicochemistry.

With UMI labels, 5' RACE was used to prepare the TRB cDNA libraries. No DNA is given; TCRdb re-called the 5' RACE reads and lists each CDR3 protein once. The table lists 60,000 to 65,000 distinct CDR3 sequences, with around 4.8% in the top ten. Naivety in CD8+ T cells corresponded to a CD45RO-CCR7+CD27+CD95- phenotype. Sequencing was performed on naive CXCR3+ CD8+ T cells from blood. The subset was: CD45RO-CCR7+CD27+CD95- naive CD8+ T cells expressing CXCR3 (TNR3+). This receptor was identified in a human donor in good health. Some clones in this sample may be carry-over from other donors' samples.

CDR3 sequence reads: CASSPTAPSRGEAFF. The rearrangement joins TRBV18 to TRBJ1-1; the TCRdb D gene call, TRBD1, has no DNA to confirm it. The CDR3 runs 15 residues. In germline, CDR1 is KGHSH, CDR2 LQKENI.